The sequence of this T cell receptor beta chain was determined in a study of CD8 T cells in ankylosing spondylitis (TCRdb year 2017). Regarding the research as a whole: The study profiled T cell receptor beta repertoires in healthy donors and ankylosing spondylitis patients to find disease-linked TCR variants. The full study cohort comprised roughly 24 ankylosing spondylitis patients and 110 or so healthy donors. Peripheral blood samples were taken, and synovial fluid was additionally collected from ankylosing spondylitis patients. What the research found in general, with its limitations: The disease-linked clones were reported to be significantly enriched in matched synovial fluid samples from ankylosing spondylitis patients. Blood from ankylosing spondylitis patients appeared to be characterized by a TCR beta motif made up of several highly homologous amino acid variants. Some TCR beta motif variants had previously been reported in synovial fluid and blood of reactive arthritis patients, which suggested common disease-initiation mechanisms. A CD8+ phenotype was shown by the disease-linked clones, which were found at relatively low frequencies in peripheral blood.

V is pared back by 3 bases and J by 1 base, with 9 bases lying between the germline termini. CDR1 and CDR2, looked up from the germline V gene (reference sequence), are SEHNR and FQNEAQ. The CDR3, from cysteine to phenylalanine, totals 14 residues. Only CDR3 DNA is held: 42 bases, read in frame from base 1. The sequencer was an Illumina HiSeq 2500. Quantitative 5'-RACE with molecular barcodes was the method used to prepare the TCR beta libraries. In the authors' own workflow: Disease-linked TCR variants were identified with a new computational method built on a probabilistic model of VDJ rearrangement. The public reads were run again by TCRdb, first through fastp at Q25 and then through MiXCR, and only productive beta chains were kept. Each entry merges the rows of one CDR3 protein and shows their most common DNA and genes. The V and J calls and clone size are TCRdb's, not the authors'. Within this sample are under 550,000 distinct CDR3 sequences, with roughly a quarter of them counted one time only. Clones ranked in the top ten supply 0.89% of the sample.

This clonotype was counted a few times. This clone's antigen is unknown. No base quality information exists; no much larger clone differs at one position. The chain employs TRBV7-9 and TRBJ2-5; the D gene is not confidently resolved. The sequence was obtained from a male donor with ankylosing spondylitis. Sequencing input: blood, either unsorted or a sorted T cell fraction (not recorded which). The CDR3 amino acid sequence is: CASSFGQAQETQYF. The nucleotide sequence reads TGTGCCAGCAGCTTCGGGCAGGCCCAAGAGACCCAGTACTTC.